This T cell receptor (beta chain) was sequenced for a study of T cell repertoires in cytomegalovirus infection. This clonotype came up a few times. Its matching antigen is unknown. MiXCR, run by TCRdb on the reads, gives a single entry per CDR3 protein. The table records some 130,000 distinct CDR3 sequences, over 25% of them present only once. Overall study findings and caveats: What dominated the ex vivo response were HLA-C-restricted CMV-specific TCR beta clonotypes.

The CDR3 extends over 13 amino acids. Unmatched junction bases numbered 1, after V lost 5 bases and J lost 9 bases. Germline CDR1 LNHNV, CDR2 YYDKDF (reference sequence). The sample was CD8+ T cells from cultured PBMCs, taken from culture after CMV antigen stimulation. The rearrangement joins TRBV15 to TRBJ1-6; TRBD1 aligns across 10 bases. This receptor was taken from a human donor in good health (CMV status not recorded). Some clones in this sample may be carry-over from other donors' samples. The CDR3 loop is CATSRDRGSPLHF. CDR3 in DNA: TGTGCCACCAGCCGGGACAGGGGTTCACCCCTCCACTTT.